This T cell receptor (beta chain) was captured in a study of T cells in Graves' hyperthyroidism and ophthalmopathy. CDR1 and CDR2 from the germline V gene are LGHDT and YNNKEL (reference sequence). This CDR3 is built from 15 residues. Trimming stripped 4 bases from V and 0 bases from J, with 11 bases between. Authors of the study amplified TCR beta CDR3 regions from RNA transcripts. In the first-round RT-PCR of the TCR CDR3, the HTBI primer set was used. TCRdb reprocessed the multiplex PCR reads via MiXCR and lists one record per CDR3 protein. The table has about 640,000 distinct CDR3 sequences, about a fifth seen once; the top ten hold 30% to 40%.

The chain employs TRBV3-1 and TRBJ2-3; D could derive from TRBD1 or TRBD2 (5 bases each). The source material was blood. This receptor was taken from a man aged 30 to 45 with Graves' ophthalmopathy. The CDR3 sequence: CASSPGPSSTDTQYF. The CDR3 nucleotides are TGTGCCAGCAGCCCGGGACCCAGTAGCACAGATACGCAGTATTTT.